Described below is a single TCR beta chain sequence and its context. The antigen remains undetermined. The data were obtained in a study of shared clonotypes between healthy human individuals. Study-wide findings and caveats: The low donor count limited represented genetic and exposure-history diversity. Generation probabilities were higher for clonotypes shared across all four sorted-subset donors than for unshared ones.

The repertoire was sequenced with immunoSEQ multiplex PCR; TCRdb's copy has only in-frame clones and lacks some. The sample holds about 2.3 million clones; over 90% are singletons and the top ten take about 0.37%. The V gene's germline CDR1 is MNHEY and CDR2 SVGAGI. There are 13 residues in the CDR3. Between the trimmed V and J ends, which lost 0 bases and 6 bases, there was a span of 8 bases. The origin of this receptor is a man aged 18 to 29 in good health. Some clones in this sample may be carry-over from other donors' samples. The genes are TRBV6-5 and TRBJ1-1; D perhaps matches TRBD1 (5 bases). What was sequenced was naive CD4+ T cells from PBMCs. Documented subset: CD45RA+ positively selected. Here the CDR3 DNA reads TGTGCCAGCAGTTACTCATTGGGGGCTGAAGCTTTCTTT. Translated, it gives CASSYSLGAEAFF.